The 17 T cell receptor beta chains presented below share a single source sample, sequenced in a study of T cells in localized non-small cell lung cancer. Profiling relied on immunoSEQ multiplex PCR, and the TCRdb table lists in-frame clones only, not all of them. This sample carries 25,000 to 35,000 clones, more than 70% of them seen once, and the ten largest clones take approximately 13%. Sequences were derived from peripheral blood, sampled before any cancer treatment. The receptors were gathered from a female donor of 60 years or more with stage III squamous cell lung carcinoma.

As DNA, the CDR3 is TGTGCCAGCAGCTTAGACTCTACCGGGGAGCTGTTTTTT. It translates to CASSLDSTGELFF. The chain has TRBV7-8 and TRBJ2-2, with D unclear. Trimming removed 1 base at V and 5 bases at J, with 5 bases between. The CDR3 has 13 amino acids. Germline CDR1 SGHVS, CDR2 FQNEAQ.

V and J are TRBV18 and TRBJ1-2; D unresolved. Trimming pared 3 bases from V and 3 bases from J, leaving 11 bases between. Per germline, CDR1 KGHSH and CDR2 LQKENI. The CDR3 is made up of 14 amino acids. DNA of the CDR3: TGTGCCAGCTCACCGCGGTTAGGTCACTATGGCTACACCTTC. This gives the protein CASSPRLGHYGYTF. Drawing the rest from reference TRBV18 and TRBJ1-2, the complete variable domain is NAGVMQNPRHLVRRRGQEARLRCSPMKGHSHVYWYRQLPEEGLKFMVYLQKENIIDESGMPKERFSAEFPKEGPSILRIQQVVRGDSAAYFCASSPRLGHYGYTFGSGTRLTVV.

This chain connects TRBV29-1 to TRBJ2-7; 7 bases align to TRBD1. V shed 6 bases, J shed 0 bases, and the junction held 2 bases outside the gene matches. The CDR3 has 12 residues. Germline-derived CDR1 and CDR2 are SQVTM and ANQGSEA. In DNA, the CDR3 is TGCAGCGTGGGACAGAGCTCCTACGAGCAGTACTTC. Its protein is CSVGQSSYEQYF.

The chain is built from TRBV6-6 and TRBJ2-7; D might be TRBD1 (5 bases). V was trimmed by 0 bases and J by 0 bases, leaving 12 bases between them. This CDR3 spans 16 amino acids. Germline assignment: CDR1 MNHNY and CDR2 SVGAGI (reference sequence). The CDR3 region is CASSYSRTRNSYEQYF. In DNA, the CDR3 is TGTGCCAGCAGTTACTCGCGGACACGAAACTCCTACGAGCAGTACTTC.

The chain employs TRBV2 and TRBJ2-3, with a weak D call TRBD1 (5 bases). The CDR3 is made up of 12 amino acids. Germline V CDR1 and CDR2: SNHLY, FYNNEI. Trimming stripped 6 bases from V and 5 bases from J, with 9 bases between. This chain's CDR3 is CASSLGQDTQYF. Here the CDR3 DNA reads TGTGCCAGCAGCCTAGGACAAGATACGCAGTATTTT. The variable domain in full, with the rest retrieved from reference TRBV2 and TRBJ2-3, is EPEVTQTPSHQVTQMGQEVILRCVPISNHLYFYWYRQILGQKVEFLVSFYNNEISEKSEIFDDQFSVERPDGSNFTLKIRSTKLEDSAMYFCASSLGQDTQYFGPGTRLTVL.

This chain uses TRBV6-5 with TRBJ2-6; unclear D gene. The CDR3 contains 15 residues. V was clipped by 2 bases and J by 0 bases, with 5 bases between them. Germline CDR1 is MNHEY and CDR2 is SVGAGI. The CDR3 bases are TGTGCCAGCAGTTACAAGGGCTCTGGGGCCAACGTCCTGACTTTC. It codes for CASSYKGSGANVLTF.

The J gene is TRBJ1-3, the V gene TRBV19; D gene uncertain. This CDR3 comprises 16 residues. Germline CDR1 and CDR2: LNHDA and SQIVND (reference sequence). The germline V and J ends were trimmed by 3 bases and 0 bases, with 12 bases remaining between them. The CDR3 here is CASSISAIHSGNTIYF. CDR3 sequence (DNA): TGTGCCAGTAGTATCTCCGCCATCCACTCTGGAAACACCATATATTTT. Full variable domain (outside the CDR3, taken from reference TRBV19 and TRBJ1-3): DGGITQSPKYLFRKEGQNVTLSCEQNLNHDAMYWYRQDPGQGLRLIYYSQIVNDFQKGDIAEGYSVSREKKESFPLTVTSAQKNPTAFYLCASSISAIHSGNTIYFGEGSWLTVV.

This clone appeared once. The chain carries TRBV11-3 and TRBJ2-1, with 9 nucleotides matching TRBD2. Trimming at V came to 1 base and at J to 7 bases, leaving 5 bases not matched to a gene. Germline V gene sequence: CDR1 SGHNT, CDR2 YENEEA. The CDR3 is 15 residues long. CDR3 sequence reads: CASSLASGGWNEQFF. The CDR3 region has the DNA TGTGCCAGCAGCTTAGCAAGCGGGGGGTGGAATGAGCAGTTCTTC. The variable domain in full, with the rest retrieved from reference TRBV11-3 and TRBJ2-1, is EAGVVQSPRYKIIEKKQPVAFWCNPISGHNTLYWYLQNLGQGPELLIRYENEEAVDDSQLPKDRFSAERLKGVDSTLKIQPAELGDSAVYLCASSLASGGWNEQFFGPGTRLTVL.

V and J are TRBV28 and TRBJ2-1; possibly TRBD2 for D (5 bases). CDR1 and CDR2 (germline): MDHEN, SYDVKM. V was clipped by 8 bases and J by 8 bases, with 13 bases between them. The CDR3 is 12 residues long. The CDR3 reads CASRRKGYEQFF. As DNA, the CDR3 is TGTGCCAGCCGGAGGAAAGGGTATGAGCAGTTCTTC.

The chain links TRBV4-1 to TRBJ2-1; D not certain. The CDR3 has 12 amino acids. Trimming took off 1 base at V and 7 bases at J, with 5 bases between the two ends. Looked up from germline, CDR1 is MGHRA and CDR2 is YSYEKL. The CDR3 here is CASSQGLNEQFF. CDR3 DNA sequence: TGCGCCAGCAGCCAAGGCCTAAATGAGCAGTTCTTC.

The gene calls are TRBV5-6 and TRBJ1-4, with a weak D call TRBD1 (6 bases). The CDR3 totals 17 residues. The V gene's germline CDR1 is SGHDT and CDR2 YYEEEE. V was trimmed by 3 bases and J by 0 bases, leaving 15 bases between them. This CDR3 reads CASSSLTGSTTNEKLFF. The CDR3 DNA sequence: TGTGCCAGCAGCTCGCTGACAGGAAGCACAACTAATGAAAAACTGTTTTTT.

The chain combines TRBV7-9 with TRBJ1-4; perhaps TRBD1 as D (6 bases). With 5 bases removed from V and 4 bases from J, the gap between germline ends came to 11 bases. In germline, CDR1 is SEHNR, CDR2 FQNEAQ (reference sequence). The CDR3 has 14 residues. In DNA, the CDR3 is TGTGCCAGCAGCCCGGGGGGCTATAATGAAAAACTGTTTTTT. Amino acid sequence: CASSPGGYNEKLFF.

The chain uses TRBV6-5 and TRBJ1-5, with 7 bases matching TRBD1. V was clipped by 4 bases and J by 4 bases; unmatched bases: 10. CDR3 length: 16 amino acids. The germline CDR1 and CDR2 sequences are MNHEY and SVGAGI. The CDR3: CASSSKTGLRNQPQHF. The CDR3, as DNA: TGTGCCAGCAGTTCCAAGACAGGGCTAAGGAATCAGCCCCAGCATTTT.

The chain carries TRBV7-3 and TRBJ1-1, with D unresolved. V was pared by 4 bases and J by 4 bases, with 7 bases between. CDR1 and CDR2 from the germline V gene are SGHTA and FQGTGA. CDR3 length: 12 residues. The CDR3 region is CASSSFGTEAFF. In DNA, the CDR3 is TGTGCCAGCAGCTCTTTTGGCACTGAAGCTTTCTTT.

V gene TRBV7-9 combines with J gene TRBJ2-2, with 9 bases lining up with TRBD2. V shed 5 bases, J shed 4 bases, and the junction held 11 bases outside the gene matches. The germline CDR1 and CDR2 sequences are SEHNR and FQNEAQ (reference sequence). CDR3 length: 17 residues. The CDR3 nucleotides are TGTGCCAGCAGCCCCCGCGGGCTAGCGGGGTCCACCGGGGAGCTGTTTTTT. Its translation is CASSPRGLAGSTGELFF.

This chain uses TRBV5-4 with TRBJ2-3, with 9 bases aligning to TRBD2. The CDR3 loop spans 15 amino acids. Germline V gene lookup returns CDR1 SGHNT and CDR2 YYREEE (reference sequence). Germline trimming cut 4 bases from V and 1 base from J; bases unmatched to any gene: 4. The CDR3 region has the DNA TGTGCCAGCAGCCATAGCGGGAGCGGCACAGATACGCAGTATTTT. Translation gives CASSHSGSGTDTQYF.

The J gene is TRBJ1-5, the V gene TRBV10-3, with a possible D match to TRBD1 (5 bases). From germline, CDR1 is ENHRY and CDR2 SYGVKD. Trimming took 2 bases from V and 5 from J, leaving 10 bases between them. The CDR3 is made up of 14 amino acids. The CDR3 loop is CAISEGTDYQPQHF. CDR3 sequence (DNA): TGTGCCATCAGTGAGGGGACGGACTATCAGCCCCAGCATTTT.